Each of the 26 T cell receptor beta chains below was sequenced from the same sample in a study of OX40 agonist ivuxolimab in advanced cancers. The protocol was immunoSEQ multiplex PCR, while the TCRdb copy is restricted to in-frame clones and leaves out a portion. The sample yields about 57,000 clones, approximately 86% seen once. The sequenced sample was CD4+ or CD8+ T cells sorted from blood, obtained in a trial of the OX40 agonist ivuxolimab. The source of these receptors is an adult with an advanced solid tumor such as melanoma, head and neck, liver or kidney cancer.

The genes are TRBV10-2 and TRBJ2-7; D possibly corresponds to TRBD1 (6 bases). This CDR3 is built from 14 residues. The ends were cut back, 2 bases at V and 3 bases at J, with 11 bases in the middle. Germline lookup yields CDR1 WSHSY and CDR2 SAAADI. The CDR3 loop is CASSETGKGYEQYF. CDR3 bases: TGCGCCAGCAGTGAGACAGGGAAGGGCTACGAGCAGTACTTC.

V usage is TRBV6-5 and J usage is TRBJ2-7; no definite D call. With 0 bases removed from V and 3 bases from J, the gap between germline ends came to 6 bases. Per the germline V gene, CDR1 is MNHEY and CDR2 is SVGAGI. This CDR3 has 13 amino acids. CDR3: CASSYSTVYEQYF. The CDR3 nucleotides read TGTGCCAGCAGTTACTCAACCGTCTACGAGCAGTACTTC.

This sequence joins TRBV19 and TRBJ2-2; 10 bases line up with TRBD1. Germline CDR1 and CDR2: LNHDA and SQIVND (reference sequence). Trimming removed 8 bases from V and 6 bases from J; junction bases left unmatched: 9. The CDR3 totals 15 residues. The chain's CDR3 is CASHRDRGFAGELFF. In DNA, the CDR3 is TGTGCCAGTCACCGGGACAGGGGTTTCGCCGGGGAGCTGTTTTTT.

The V gene is TRBV6-1, the J gene TRBJ1-5, with D hard to call. The CDR3 loop spans 12 amino acids. Trimming removed 6 bases at V and 6 bases at J, with 9 bases between. In germline, CDR1 is MNHNS, CDR2 SASEGT. The CDR3 DNA reads TGTGCCAGCAGCCTTCGGGGTCAGCCCCAGCATTTT. It is translated as CASSLRGQPQHF.

The chain is built from TRBV19 and TRBJ2-3, with D tentatively TRBD2 (5 bases). V lost 5 bases and J 3 bases, leaving 6 bases between the germline ends. The CDR3 consists of 12 residues. CDR1 is LNHDA and CDR2 is SQIVND in the germline V gene (reference sequence). CDR3 DNA sequence: TGTGCCAGTAGTTCGGGGACAGATACGCAGTATTTT. Its protein is CASSSGTDTQYF.

The V call is TRBV5-1, the J call TRBJ2-1, with 12 bases lining up with TRBD2. J lost 7 bases, V lost 4 bases, and 9 bases had no gene match. This CDR3 is 16 amino acids long. The V gene's germline CDR1 is SGHRS and CDR2 YFSETQ. The CDR3 DNA reads TGCGCCAGCAGCCCCCTAGCGGGAGGGCCGGGGAATGAGCAGTTCTTC. As protein: CASSPLAGGPGNEQFF.

This clone appeared once. The chain employs TRBV27 and TRBJ2-7, with 11 bases lining up with TRBD1. CDR3 length: 13 amino acids. Per the germline V gene, CDR1 is MNHEY and CDR2 is SMNVEV (reference sequence). V was clipped by 3 bases and J by 6 bases; unmatched bases: 1. The CDR3 DNA follows: TGTGCCAGCAGTTTCGGGACAGGGGGCGAGCAGTACTTC. It encodes CASSFGTGGEQYF.

The chain recombines TRBV11-2 with TRBJ2-2; no reliable D call. This CDR3 is 14 amino acids long. Germline CDR1 and CDR2: SGHAT and FQNNGV. V gave up 1 base and J gave up 2 bases, with 5 bases separating them. CDR3 protein: CASSLAGNTGELFF. DNA for the CDR3: TGTGCCAGCAGCTTAGCCGGAAACACCGGGGAGCTGTTTTTT.

This CDR3 reads CASSVGLASNTGELFF. The CDR3 region has the DNA TGTGCCAGCAGCGTCGGACTAGCGTCGAACACCGGGGAGCTGTTTTTT. V is TRBV9 and J is TRBJ2-2; 9 nucleotides line up with TRBD2. The junction had 2 bases not matched to a gene; V was cut back by 2 bases and J by 0 bases. Per the germline V gene, CDR1 is SGDLS and CDR2 is YYNGEE. The CDR3 runs 16 residues.

This chain connects TRBV6-5 to TRBJ1-1, with D unclear. Trimming took off 5 bases at V and 4 bases at J, with 5 bases between the two ends. The CDR3 is 11 residues long. Germline V CDR1 and CDR2: MNHEY, SVGAGI. The CDR3 protein is CASSAPTEAFF. The CDR3 DNA follows: TGTGCCAGCAGTGCCCCCACTGAAGCTTTCTTT.

The chain is built from TRBV6-5 and TRBJ2-2; D not resolved. This CDR3 has 14 amino acids. Trimming removed 0 bases from V and 6 bases from J, with 8 bases in between. Per the germline V gene, CDR1 is MNHEY and CDR2 is SVGAGI. The CDR3 here is CASSYSRKPGELFF. The CDR3 coding sequence is TGTGCCAGCAGTTACTCTAGGAAACCCGGGGAGCTGTTTTTT.

The chain recombines TRBV29-1 with TRBJ1-2, with a possible D match to TRBD1 (6 bases). The length of the CDR3 is 13 residues. The V end was cut by 4 bases, the J end by 4 bases, with 13 bases between. Germline values: CDR1 SQVTM, CDR2 ANQGSEA. The CDR3 DNA follows: TGCAGCGTTGTATGGGGGGCGGGCTATGGCTACACCTTC. Translated: CSVVWGAGYGYTF.

The genes are TRBV19 and TRBJ2-2; 11 nucleotides align to TRBD2. This CDR3 has 15 amino acids. Germline V gene sequence: CDR1 LNHDA, CDR2 SQIVND (reference sequence). With 10 bases clipped from V and 5 bases from J, the junction kept 9 bases outside the gene matches. This CDR3 reads CATSRLAGLTGELFF. In DNA form, the CDR3 reads TGTGCCACTTCGAGACTAGCGGGGCTAACCGGGGAGCTGTTTTTT.

The chain uses TRBV5-5 and TRBJ2-7; 7 nucleotides line up with TRBD2. Germline trimming cut 0 bases from V and 6 bases from J; bases unmatched to any gene: 3. The germline gives CDR1 SGHKS, CDR2 YYEKEE (reference sequence). The CDR3 is made up of 13 amino acids. The CDR3 spells CASSLGREGEQYF. In nucleotides, the CDR3 is TGTGCCAGCAGCTTGGGTAGGGAGGGCGAGCAGTACTTC.

This clone was observed once. The CDR3 sequence: CASSPNIGRMNTEAFF. The DNA for the CDR3 is TGTGCCAGCAGCCCGAACATCGGACGGATGAACACTGAAGCTTTCTTT. The chain is built from TRBV4-2 and TRBJ1-1, with no clear D. This CDR3 is built from 16 residues. V was pared by 4 bases and J by 0 bases, with 15 bases between. Germline assignment: CDR1 LGHNA and CDR2 YNFKEQ.

V and J are TRBV7-2 and TRBJ2-1; 8 bases align to TRBD2. V gave up 3 bases and J gave up 9 bases; unmatched junction bases: 13. In germline, CDR1 is SGHTA, CDR2 FQGNSA. The CDR3 spans 16 residues. The CDR3 coding sequence is TGTGCCAGCAGCTTGAGGGCTAGCGGGTTTCGTCCTGAGCAGTTCTTC. Amino acid sequence: CASSLRASGFRPEQFF.

The chain has TRBV19 and TRBJ2-2, with D possibly being TRBD2 (6 bases). The V gene lost 6 bases and the J gene lost 5 bases, with 10 bases spanning the gap. The CDR3 is 13 amino acids. Germline V gene data show CDR1 as LNHDA and CDR2 as SQIVND (reference sequence). CDR3 loop: CASRGRGTGELFF. In nucleotides, the CDR3 is TGTGCCAGTAGAGGGCGGGGAACCGGGGAGCTGTTTTTT.

The chain couples TRBV2 to TRBJ2-7, with D possibly matching TRBD1 (6 bases). Per the germline V gene, CDR1 is SNHLY and CDR2 is FYNNEI. Trimming stripped 4 bases from V and 5 bases from J, with 9 bases between. There are 12 residues in the CDR3. CDR3 nucleotide sequence: TGTGCCAGCAGTGTACAGGGCAACGAGCAGTACTTC. As protein: CASSVQGNEQYF.

This rearrangement joins TRBV6-1 to TRBJ1-2; D is undetermined. This CDR3 has 12 amino acids. Germline CDR1 is MNHNS and CDR2 is SASEGT. Trimming cost V 6 bases and J 4 bases, with 9 bases left between them. The CDR3 DNA is TGTGCCAGCAGGGGCGTTAGCTATGGCTACACCTTC. It translates to CASRGVSYGYTF.

The V gene is TRBV2, the J gene TRBJ2-3, with 8 bases aligning to TRBD2. The V segment lost 2 bases and the J segment 2 bases; nucleotides outside the gene matches: 12. The CDR3 is 18 residues long. Germline V lookup: CDR1 SNHLY, CDR2 FYNNEI. CDR3 sequence (DNA): TGTGCCAGCAGTGAATTTCTTTTGGAGCGGGAGCACACAGATACGCAGTATTTT. Protein: CASSEFLLEREHTDTQYF.

J is TRBJ2-7 and V is TRBV6-1; D assignment may be TRBD1 or TRBD2 (5 bases each). CDR1 is MNHNS, CDR2 SASEGT, per germline. The V and J ends lost 5 bases and 2 bases respectively, with 10 bases between them. The CDR3 has 13 amino acids. DNA of the CDR3: TGTGCCAGCAGTAGGGACGGCACCTACGAGCAGTACTTC. Its translation: CASSRDGTYEQYF.

The chain links TRBV7-3 to TRBJ2-3, with D tentatively TRBD2 (6 bases). The germline CDR1 and CDR2 sequences are SGHTA and FQGTGA. The V and J ends lost 6 bases and 0 bases respectively, with 13 bases between them. CDR3 length: 15 residues. The CDR3 region is CASRVSGTSTDTQYF. In DNA, the CDR3 is TGTGCCAGCAGGGTTAGCGGAACTAGCACAGATACGCAGTATTTT.

This clone was observed once. The chain is built from TRBV18 and TRBJ1-1, with D possibly TRBD1 on 6 matching bases. The V end was cut by 4 bases, the J end by 6 bases, with 12 bases between. The CDR3 is 13 residues long. CDR1 is KGHSH, CDR2 LQKENI, per germline. CDR3 DNA sequence: TGTGCCAGCTCACGGATACAGGGCCCTGAAGCTTTCTTT. This sequence encodes CASSRIQGPEAFF.

The chain employs TRBV11-2 and TRBJ2-7, with a possible D match to TRBD1 (6 bases). Germline loops: CDR1 SGHAT, CDR2 FQNNGV. This CDR3 region has 16 residues. The germline V and J ends were trimmed by 2 bases and 0 bases, with 14 bases remaining between them. The CDR3 nucleotides are TGTGCCAGCAGCTTAATACAGGGTCGATCCTCCTACGAGCAGTACTTC. Amino acids: CASSLIQGRSSYEQYF.

In DNA, the CDR3 is TGTGCCTGGAGCCCCAGGGTGGAGTACTATGGCTACACCTTC. It translates to CAWSPRVEYYGYTF. This chain links TRBV30 with TRBJ1-2; the D gene is possibly TRBD1 (5 bases). V lost 3 bases, J lost 3 bases, and 14 bases lay in between. The CDR3 covers 14 residues. CDR1 is GTSNPN, CDR2 SVGIG, per germline (reference sequence).

The gene calls are TRBV30 and TRBJ1-4; maybe TRBD1 (5 bases). Germline CDR1 GTSNPN, CDR2 SVGIG (reference sequence). V gave up 0 bases and J gave up 7 bases, with 12 bases separating them. CDR3 length: 14 amino acids. The CDR3 loop is CAWSVLGGGEKLFF. For the CDR3, the DNA is TGTGCCTGGAGTGTACTTGGGGGGGGTGAAAAACTGTTTTTT. Filled out from reference TRBV30 and TRBJ1-4, the complete variable domain reads SQTIHQWPATLVQPVGSPLSLECTVEGTSNPNLYWYRQAAGRGLQLLFYSVGIGQISSEVPQNLSASRPQDRQFILSSKKLLLSDSGFYLCAWSVLGGGEKLFFGSGTQLSVL.